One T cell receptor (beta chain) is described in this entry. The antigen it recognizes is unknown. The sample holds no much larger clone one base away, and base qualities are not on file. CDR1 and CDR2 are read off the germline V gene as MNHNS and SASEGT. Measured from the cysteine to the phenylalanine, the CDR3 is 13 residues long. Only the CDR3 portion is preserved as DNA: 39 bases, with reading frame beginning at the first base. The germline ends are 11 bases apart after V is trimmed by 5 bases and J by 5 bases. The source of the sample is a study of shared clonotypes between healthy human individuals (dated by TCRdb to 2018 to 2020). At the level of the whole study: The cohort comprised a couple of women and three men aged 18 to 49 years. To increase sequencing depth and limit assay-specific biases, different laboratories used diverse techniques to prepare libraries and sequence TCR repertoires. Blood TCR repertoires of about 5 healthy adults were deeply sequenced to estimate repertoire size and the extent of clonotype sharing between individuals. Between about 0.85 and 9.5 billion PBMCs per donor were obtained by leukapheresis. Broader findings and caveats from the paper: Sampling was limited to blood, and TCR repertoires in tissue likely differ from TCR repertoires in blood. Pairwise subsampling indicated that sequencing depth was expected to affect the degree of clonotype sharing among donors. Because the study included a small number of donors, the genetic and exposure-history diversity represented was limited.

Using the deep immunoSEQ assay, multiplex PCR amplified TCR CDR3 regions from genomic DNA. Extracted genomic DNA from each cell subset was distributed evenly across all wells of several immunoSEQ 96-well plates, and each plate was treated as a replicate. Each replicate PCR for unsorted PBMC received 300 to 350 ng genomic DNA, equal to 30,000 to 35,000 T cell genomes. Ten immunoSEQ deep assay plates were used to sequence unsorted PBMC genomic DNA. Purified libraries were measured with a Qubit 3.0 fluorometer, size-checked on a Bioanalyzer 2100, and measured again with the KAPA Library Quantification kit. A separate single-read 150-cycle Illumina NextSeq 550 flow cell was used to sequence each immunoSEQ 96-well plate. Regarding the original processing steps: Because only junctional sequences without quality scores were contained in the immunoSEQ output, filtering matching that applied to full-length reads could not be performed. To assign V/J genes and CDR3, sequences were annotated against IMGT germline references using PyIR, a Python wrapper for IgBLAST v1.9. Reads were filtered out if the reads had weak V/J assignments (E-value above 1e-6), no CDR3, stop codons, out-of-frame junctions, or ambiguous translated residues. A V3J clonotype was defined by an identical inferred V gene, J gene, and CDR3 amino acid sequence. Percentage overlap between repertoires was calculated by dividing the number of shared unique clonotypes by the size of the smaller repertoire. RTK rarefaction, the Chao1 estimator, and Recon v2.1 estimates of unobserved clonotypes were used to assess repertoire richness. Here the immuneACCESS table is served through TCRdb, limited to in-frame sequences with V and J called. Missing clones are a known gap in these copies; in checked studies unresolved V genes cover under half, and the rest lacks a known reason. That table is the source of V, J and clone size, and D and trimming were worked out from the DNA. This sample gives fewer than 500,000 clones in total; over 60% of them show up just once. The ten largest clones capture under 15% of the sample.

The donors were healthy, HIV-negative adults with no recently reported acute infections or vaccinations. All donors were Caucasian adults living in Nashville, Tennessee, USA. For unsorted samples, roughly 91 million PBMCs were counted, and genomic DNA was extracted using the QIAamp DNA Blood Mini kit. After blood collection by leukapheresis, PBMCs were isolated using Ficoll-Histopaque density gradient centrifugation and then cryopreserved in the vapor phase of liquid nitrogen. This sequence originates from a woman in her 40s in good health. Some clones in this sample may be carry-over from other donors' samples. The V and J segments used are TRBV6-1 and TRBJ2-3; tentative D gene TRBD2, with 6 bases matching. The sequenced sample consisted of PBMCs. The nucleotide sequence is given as TGTGCCAGCAGTAATGAGGGAGGAGATACGCAGTATTTT. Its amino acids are CASSNEGGDTQYF.